This TCR beta chain was obtained from a study of Graves' ophthalmopathy and Graves' hyperthyroidism. Study findings and constraints: A majority of expanded thyroid clonotypes exceeding 0.001 frequency were likewise present in blood.

The study amplified TCR beta CDR3 regions using RNA transcripts. Second-round multiplex PCR came after first-round RT-PCR with HTBI primers. Each CDR3 protein is one row after TCRdb ran MiXCR on the multiplex PCR reads. The sample has a few hundred thousand distinct CDR3 sequences; about a sixth are singletons. This clonotype was recorded many times. The antigen is unknown. CDR1 and CDR2 from the germline V gene are SGHDT and YYEEEE. Deletions cut 4 bases from V and 2 bases from J, with 9 bases between. There are 13 residues in the CDR3. The receptor was derived from an adult woman with stable Graves' hyperthyroidism. Sequences were obtained from peripheral blood. The chain joins TRBV5-6 to TRBJ1-2, with unresolved D. The CDR3 spells CASSRINNYGYTF. CDR3 bases: TGTGCCAGCAGCCGTATAAACAACTATGGCTACACCTTC.